A selection of T cell receptor beta chains follows, all from one sample in a study of OX40 agonist ivuxolimab in advanced cancers. Clones were read by immunoSEQ multiplex PCR, and TCRdb kept only the in-frame ones, dropping some. Of 90,000 or so clones in the sample, over 75% were seen once. Material: CD4+ or CD8+ T cells sorted from blood, obtained in a trial of the OX40 agonist ivuxolimab. These TCRs come from an adult with an advanced solid tumor such as melanoma, head and neck, liver or kidney cancer. The conserved cysteine and the conserved F or W are not part of the CDR3 here. The D gene is left open where the match is weak. Where a row states a size, it is once, few, many or the class of an expanded clone; other rows omit it.

>12|-|TRBD2|TRBV30
ARTSGPNTGELF
>11|once|TRBD1|TRBV7-7
ASSIGQGTEAF
>10|-|-|TRBV28
ASTHSPGELF
>13|-|-|TRBV7-9
ASSLGGDGTYEQY
>13|-|-|TRBV10-3
AISDPGRAGGELF
>11|-|-|TRBV19
ASSTALNTEAF
>11|-|-|TRBV7-7
ASSLEFGDTQY
>13|-|TRBD2|TRBV5-1
ASSLAPAGGYEQY
>12|-|TRBD1|TRBV30
AWTSGQGSYEQY
>13|-|TRBD2|TRBV11-3
ASSSGLAVTDTQY
>13|-|TRBD1|TRBV7-9
ASSLPGTGLYEQY
>14|-|-|TRBV11-3
ASGGGPGQTPYEQY
>13|-|-|TRBV5-1
ASSSAMGTNEKLF
>12|-|TRBD1|TRBV6-5
ASSRDRGHEKLF
>9|few|-|TRBV28
ASGYSYGYT
>11|-|-|TRBV7-2
ASTTGLDYEQY
>14|once|TRBD2|TRBV5-4
ASSLGTSGSPYTQY
>12|-|-|TRBV6-6
ASRLPEGGTEAF
>13|-|-|TRBV28
ASKMSGEPQYEQY
>12|-|-|TRBV28
ASSGGQRDTEAF
>15|-|TRBD1|TRBV5-8
ASSLVVGTGANQPQH
>14|-|TRBD2|TRBV5-6
ASSSRTSGRGETQY
>11|-|-|TRBV28
AIIGGGNEKLF
>11|-|-|TRBV5-1
ASQMTENTEAF
>12|-|TRBD1|TRBV27
ASSPGQGRWEQY
>9|-|-|TRBV20-1
SARGNQPQH
>13|-|-|TRBV6-6
ASSYLGGTGNIQY
>12|once|TRBD1|TRBV5-4
ASSFQQGSYGYT
>12|once|-|TRBV5-1
ASSLGLILETQY
>13|-|TRBD2|TRBV27
ASSRGTSRTYEQY
>10|-|-|TRBV6-5
ASSSPNGEQY
>14|-|-|TRBV14
ASSQAAETRTDTQY
>13|-|-|TRBV6-1
ASSEGVATNEKLF
>11|-|TRBD1|TRBV2
ASAGQGAGEAF
>13|-|TRBD1|TRBV28
ASRIGTGTGYEQY
>13|-|-|TRBV21-1
ASSERTEVRNEQF
>15|-|TRBD2|TRBV7-2
ASSLGTSGLAKNIQY
>14|once|TRBD2|TRBV15
ATSRSGLAGTGELF
>13|-|TRBD1|TRBV6-5
ASSYSGQGGYEQY
>12|once|-|TRBV19
ASKSDPSGNTIY
>12|-|-|TRBV2
ASSQTPAGDTQY
>10|few|-|TRBV6-1
ASSFPRRELF
>14|-|-|TRBV10-2
ASSETGGPPRETQY
>12|-|TRBD1|TRBV7-9
ASSSGQGAYEQY
>13|-|TRBD2|TRBV4-3
ASSPAGAGYNEQF
>10|-|-|TRBV10-3
AISEGYREQY
>11|-|-|TRBV11-3
ASSSGQKETQY
>12|once|TRBD1|TRBV27
ASRGTGGTNEQF
>12|-|TRBD1|TRBV5-1
ASSRTGGGYEQY
>11|-|-|TRBV7-2
ASFGQQNYGYT
>10|once|-|TRBV5-1
ASSSTGVEQY
>10|once|-|TRBV10-3
AISEAKDEQY
>11|-|TRBD1|TRBV29-1
SVMTGRKNIQY
>12|once|-|TRBV5-4
ASSFGGSRETQY
>13|-|-|TRBV2
ASRQEQSSGNTIY
>12|-|TRBD1|TRBV19
ASSFGQGSNEQF
>11|-|-|TRBV30
AWSGSSNQPQH
>12|-|-|TRBV19
ASSSGGGNEPQH
>14|-|-|TRBV4-1
ASSPKIGTDNQPQH
>15|-|-|TRBV4-1
ASSQDPGILAKNIQY